Shown below are 2 T cell receptor beta chains from a single sample sequenced in a study of blood T cells in healthy people across ages. PCR was performed a second time for roughly 7 to 12 cycles using a sample-barcoded 5' primer and a J-beta primer mix. MiXCR was run by TCRdb on the 5' RACE reads, yielding one entry per CDR3 protein. The top ten hold about 3.8% of the sample, which has 1.5 million or so distinct CDR3 sequences, approximately 39% seen once. The sequenced sample was blood. These TCRs come from a young woman in good health.

This clonotype was observed a single time. The J gene is TRBJ2-1, the V gene TRBV6-6; D gene ambiguous. Germline V gene lookup returns CDR1 MNHNY and CDR2 SVGAGI (reference sequence). V dropped 6 bases and J dropped 13 bases, with 22 bases sitting between them. The CDR3 consists of 14 residues. CDR3 protein: CASRLRADRETQFF. As DNA, the CDR3 is TGTGCCAGCAGACTTAGAGCAGACCGAGAGACCCAGTTCTTC.

The genes are TRBV7-8 and TRBJ2-1; 7 bases agree with TRBD1. The DNA end favors TRBJ2-7, so the J call may be wrong. CDR3 size: 16 residues. The germline CDR1 and CDR2 sequences are SGHVS and FQNEAQ. This CDR3 is CASSYPQGTTYNEQYF. DNA for the CDR3: TGTGCCAGCAGCTACCCACAGGGGACAACCTACAATGAGCAGTACTTC.